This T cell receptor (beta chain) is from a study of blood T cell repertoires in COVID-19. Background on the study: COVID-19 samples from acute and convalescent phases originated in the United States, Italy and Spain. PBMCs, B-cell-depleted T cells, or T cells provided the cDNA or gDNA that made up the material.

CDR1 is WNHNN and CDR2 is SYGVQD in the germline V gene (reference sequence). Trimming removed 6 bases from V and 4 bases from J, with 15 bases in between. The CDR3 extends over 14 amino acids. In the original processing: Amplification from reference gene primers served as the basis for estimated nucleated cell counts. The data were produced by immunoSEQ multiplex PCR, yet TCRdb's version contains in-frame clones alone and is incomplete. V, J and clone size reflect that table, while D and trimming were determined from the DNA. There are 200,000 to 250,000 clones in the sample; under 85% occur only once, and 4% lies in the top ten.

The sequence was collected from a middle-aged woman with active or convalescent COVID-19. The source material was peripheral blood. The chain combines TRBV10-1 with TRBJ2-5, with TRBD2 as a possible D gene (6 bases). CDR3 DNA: TGCGCCAGCAGCAGCCTGGACGGGGGAGAGACCCAGTACTTC. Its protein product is CASSSLDGGETQYF.